Shown below are 4 T cell receptor beta chains from a single sample sequenced in a study of CD8+CD57+ T cells in acquired aplastic anemia. Researchers used genomic DNA as the template to profile TCR beta VDJ and CDR3. TCRdb re-called the reads with MiXCR, one entry per CDR3 protein. The sample shows over 150,000 distinct CDR3 sequences, around 48% of them seen only once. Selection for sequencing was limited to patients who had shown CD8+CD57+ cell expansion by flow cytometry. What was sequenced was sorted CD4+, CD8+, or CD8+CD57+ T cells (not recorded which) from PBMCs. The receptors shown here come from a human donor with aplastic anemia.

This clonotype has ten or more counts. The chain uses TRBV24-1 and TRBJ2-1; D is undetermined. Germline assignment: CDR1 KGHDR and CDR2 SFDVKD. The CDR3 has 15 residues. Trimming left V 4 bases short and J 6 bases short, with 15 bases between. The CDR3 is CATSDAGASGNEQFF. CDR3 DNA: TGTGCCACCAGTGACGCCGGCGCCTCCGGCAATGAGCAGTTCTTC.

The chain uses TRBV24-1 and TRBJ2-1, with D perhaps matching TRBD1 (6 bases). The CDR3 has 15 amino acids. V shed 3 bases and J shed 7 bases, with 15 bases lying between them. Germline loops: CDR1 KGHDR, CDR2 SFDVKD. Written as DNA, the CDR3 is TGTGCCACCAGTGATCAGACGGCAGGGGAAAATGAGCAGTTCTTC. This translates into CATSDQTAGENEQFF.

The V call is TRBV29-1, the J call TRBJ2-1, with 8 nucleotides matching TRBD2. This CDR3 is built from 14 residues. Germline CDR1 SQVTM, CDR2 ANQGSEA. V dropped 8 bases and J dropped 10; count of bases not matched to a gene: 16. Written as DNA, the CDR3 is TGCAGCATGTGTTTGACTAGCGCCGGAAGGGAGCAGTTCTTC. Protein sequence: CSMCLTSAGREQFF.

The chain joins TRBV20-1 to TRBJ1-6, with 8 bases aligning to TRBD1. This CDR3 has 14 amino acids. With V trimmed by 3 bases and J by 11 bases, 9 bases remained unmatched. Germline V gene data show CDR1 as DFQATT and CDR2 as SNEGSKA (reference sequence). CDR3 in amino acids: CSARQDRVWAPLHF. DNA of the CDR3: TGCAGTGCTAGGCAGGACAGGGTCTGGGCACCCCTCCACTTT.